This T cell receptor (beta chain) was retrieved from a study of OX40 agonist ivuxolimab in advanced cancers. In terms of the full investigation: Ivuxolimab was an agonistic, fully human IgG2 monoclonal antibody directed against OX40 (CD134), a costimulatory receptor. Partial responses were achieved by three dose-escalation patients, of whom one had hepatocellular carcinoma and two had cutaneous melanoma. The monotherapy dose-escalation portion (N of about 50 patients) of the phase I ivuxolimab trial is reported in the paper. The point of sequencing TCRbeta in the periphery was to test whether ivuxolimab changed TCR sequence diversity and drove clonal T-cell expansion. Intravenous ivuxolimab was administered to patients every 2 weeks at six dose levels: 0.01, 0.1, 0.3, 1.5, 3 and 10 mg/kg. Of the approximately 50 dose-escalation patients, hepatocellular carcinoma was present in approximately 20, melanoma in around 15, renal cell carcinoma in 9 and head and neck cancer in 9. In the dose-escalation cohort, more than 75% of patients were male, and the mean age was approximately 60 years, with a range of 23 to 79. Patients were allowed to have had prior anti-PD-1, anti-PD-L1 or anti-CTLA-4 therapy, and approximately 40% of the dose-escalation patients had previously received checkpoint inhibitors. What the authors observed across the whole study: Low levels of normalized T-cell clonal expansion were also seen in some patients who did not respond. After ivuxolimab, CD8+ T cells had more expanded clones than CD4+ T cells on average. At doses of 0.1 to 3.0 mg/kg, clonal expansion of both CD4+ and CD8+ blood T cells was observed from baseline to week 6. The antigen specificity of the clonally expanded peripheral T cells was not determined. In partial responders in the 0.1-3.0 mg/kg groups, normalized peripheral clonal expansion was found to be among the lowest, especially among CD8+ T cells.

About this clone itself: No cognate antigen has been identified for it. There are no base qualities to consult, and no much larger clone falls within one base.

Genomic DNA was isolated from the sorted cells so that the TCRbeta CDR3 region could be sequenced. TCRbeta CDR3 regions were sequenced using the immunoSEQ Assay. The clones in this table, taken by TCRdb from immuneACCESS, are in-frame only. Not every clone is retained; where verified, under half of the shortfall comes from an unresolved V gene, and the cause of the rest is unknown. Across this sample there are some 45,000 clones, with 75% to 85% seen only once. The top ten clonotypes cover 2.6% of the sample. The trial excluded patients who had a history of autoimmune disease or who were on systemic immunosuppression. In every dose cohort, peripheral blood was drawn for TCR sequencing at baseline, cycle 4 day 1, and cycle 7 day 1. The samples were drawn from a first-in-human, open-label, multicenter phase I dose-escalation trial of ivuxolimab. The trial enrolled adults with locally advanced or metastatic head and neck squamous cell, hepatocellular, melanoma or renal cell carcinoma. Before TCR sequencing, CD4+ T cells and CD8+ T cells were sorted from peripheral blood as separate populations.

Taken from the germline V gene (reference sequence), the CDR1 and CDR2 loops are LNHDA and SQIVND. V lost 2 bases and J lost 2 bases, and the count of bases not matched to a germline gene is 1. From cysteine to phenylalanine, the CDR3 is 14 amino acids long. Of the read, only the CDR3 DNA is kept; its 42 bases are in frame from base 1. In this chain, TRBV19 is recombined with TRBJ1-2; 8 bases in the middle match TRBD1. The receptor was derived from an adult with an advanced solid tumor such as melanoma, head and neck, liver or kidney cancer. The source was CD4+ or CD8+ T cells sorted from blood, collected in a trial of the OX40 agonist ivuxolimab. CDR3 reads: CASSIRTGNYGYTF. Read as DNA, the sequence is TGTGCCAGTAGTATACGGACAGGGAACTATGGCTACACCTTC.